This T cell receptor (beta chain) is drawn from a study of blood T cells in healthy people across ages. The CDR3 is 18 residues long. The germline V gene has CDR1 DFQATT and CDR2 SNEGSKA (reference sequence). V lost 3 bases to trimming and J lost 0 bases, with 21 bases between them. This clonotype was counted between two and nine times. What it binds is not known. Study-level findings and limits: In older individuals, TCR beta diversity per million T cells was lower, falling roughly linearly with age.

The second PCR ran about 6 to 11 cycles with a sample-barcoded 5' primer and J-beta primers. One entry per CDR3 protein results from TCRdb running MiXCR on the 5' RACE reads. The sample includes 800,000 to 1,000,000 distinct CDR3 sequences, about 48% seen only once; the top ten take around 15%. The sequencing sample was made of blood. V usage is TRBV20-1 and J usage is TRBJ1-5, with a tentative D call TRBD1 (5 bases). The TCR comes from a man aged 30 to 45 in good health. This CDR3 is CSASGVGRRADSNQPQHF. DNA of the CDR3: TGCAGTGCTAGTGGGGTGGGGCGACGTGCTGATAGCAATCAGCCCCAGCATTTT.